The sample holds many counts of the clone carrying this T cell receptor (beta chain). Its antigen is unidentified. Ophthalmopathy patients had moderate-to-severe active disease, CAS ≥3, NOSPECS ≥4, and disease duration under 3 months. PBMCs were derived from roughly 10 ml fresh peripheral blood. This specimen comes from a study of T cells in Graves' hyperthyroidism and ophthalmopathy. Findings of the study overall: Most thyroid clonotypes that were expanded above 0.001 also turned up in blood. Stable hyperthyroidism was told apart from ophthalmopathy by a model built on 13 V-J features.

TCR beta CDR3 regions were amplified from RNA. The TCR CDR3 was amplified in a first-round RT-PCR using the HTBI primer set. A single record per CDR3 protein comes from TCRdb applying MiXCR to the multiplex PCR reads. The sample consists of fewer than 350,000 distinct CDR3 sequences, around 18% of them appearing once. The CDR3 sequence is 13 residues long. V was clipped by 7 bases and J by 5 bases, with 14 bases between them. Sequenced: blood. The chain links TRBV12-3 or TRBV12-4 to TRBJ1-1; no reliable D call. The sequence derives from a woman in her 40s with Graves' ophthalmopathy. CDR3 sequence reads: CASTTPAGTEAFF. CDR3 coding DNA: TGTGCCAGCACCACGCCCGCGGGAACTGAAGCTTTCTTT.